The 10 T cell receptor beta chains presented below share a single source sample, sequenced in a study of T-cell reconstitution after alpha-beta-depleted transplantation in children. Which antigens these TCRs recognize remains unknown. General study findings and limits: Once a year had passed after transplant, T-cell counts and diversity came mostly from newly produced T cells.

It was with unique molecular identifiers that the TCRbeta library was prepared. MiXCR was run by TCRdb on the PCR reads, yielding one entry per CDR3 protein. Found here are hundreds of thousands of distinct CDR3 sequences, 7.5% to 9% of them singletons; the top ten hold approximately 9%. The sequencing here drew on peripheral blood, taken 360 days after TCRalphabeta/CD19-depleted stem cell transplant. These receptors were taken from a female patient aged 2-9 years who had a stem cell transplant for Fanconi anemia, so the T cells may come from the graft donor.

This clonotype was recorded a few times. The chain links TRBV7-9 to TRBJ2-5; possible D gene TRBD1, 6 bases. The CDR3 runs to 15 residues. From germline, CDR1 is SEHNR and CDR2 FQNEAQ (reference sequence). The germline V and J ends were trimmed by 1 base and 3 bases, with 12 bases remaining between them. Here the CDR3 reads CASSLDGTKEETQYF. CDR3 sequence (DNA): TGTGCCAGCAGCTTAGACGGGACAAAAGAAGAGACCCAGTACTTC. Combining the CDR3 with reference TRBV7-9 and TRBJ2-5 gives the whole variable domain DTGVSQNPRHKITKRGQNVTFRCDPISEHNRLYWYRQTLGQGPEFLTYFQNEAQLEKSRLLSDRFSAERPKGSFSTLEIQRTEQGDSAMYLCASSLDGTKEETQYFGPGTRLLVL.

This clonotype was detected ten times or more. The V and J genes are TRBV5-5 and TRBJ2-6, with 13 bases aligning to TRBD2. Trimming at V came to 4 bases and at J to 2 bases, leaving 6 bases not matched to a gene. Germline V gene lookup returns CDR1 SGHKS and CDR2 YYEKEE (reference sequence). The CDR3 is 18 residues long. CDR3: CASSPRTSGSAGANVLTF. The CDR3 nucleotides are TGTGCCAGCAGCCCACGGACTAGCGGGAGTGCTGGGGCCAACGTCCTGACTTTC.

This clonotype was counted many times. The V gene is TRBV5-1, the J gene TRBJ2-7; D may be TRBD2 (5 bases). Germline-derived CDR1 and CDR2 are SGHRS and YFSETQ. Trimming took off 0 bases at V and 2 bases at J, with 15 bases between the two ends. This CDR3 contains 16 residues. The CDR3: CASSLEGFREPYEQYF. CDR3 nucleotide sequence: TGCGCCAGCAGCTTGGAGGGATTTCGGGAACCCTACGAGCAGTACTTC.

The table lists this clonotype with many counts. The J gene is TRBJ2-3, the V gene TRBV7-2, with D uncertain. CDR1 is SGHTA, CDR2 FQGNSA, per germline. V lost 2 bases and J lost 0, with 12 bases in between. This CDR3 is 16 amino acids long. The CDR3 DNA reads TGTGCCAGCAGCTTATGGATAACCAAAAGCACAGATACGCAGTATTTT. It translates to CASSLWITKSTDTQYF. The variable domain in full, with the rest retrieved from reference TRBV7-2 and TRBJ2-3, is GAGVSQSPSNKVTEKGKDVELRCDPISGHTALYWYRQSLGQGLEFLIYFQGNSAPDKSGLPSDRFSAERTGGSVSTLTIQRTQQEDSAVYLCASSLWITKSTDTQYFGPGTRLTVL.

This clonotype was counted at least ten times. The chain recombines TRBV7-2 with TRBJ2-2, with 10 bases fitting TRBD2. Trimming took 4 bases from V and 4 from J; bases not matched to a gene: 12. The CDR3 length is 18 residues. The germline gives CDR1 SGHTA, CDR2 FQGNSA. The CDR3 reads CASSYPLVAGGGTGELFF. The DNA of the CDR3 is TGTGCCAGCAGCTACCCATTAGTAGCGGGAGGTGGCACCGGGGAGCTGTTTTTT.

This clonotype was seen a few times. The chain employs TRBV25-1 and TRBJ1-2, with TRBD1 as a possible D gene (5 bases). Germline values: CDR1 MGHDK, CDR2 SYGVNS. The CDR3 covers 13 residues. Trimming left V 4 bases short and J 6 bases short, with 12 bases between. The CDR3 here is CASSVRDGNGYTF. The CDR3 DNA follows: TGTGCCAGCAGTGTTAGGGACGGGAATGGCTACACCTTC.

This clonotype was recorded at least ten times. The chain couples TRBV28 to TRBJ1-1; the D is unclear. Germline values: CDR1 MDHEN, CDR2 SYDVKM. V lost 6 bases, J lost 0 bases, and 11 bases lay in between. This CDR3 region has 14 residues. The CDR3 nucleotides are TGTGCCAGCAGACCTTACAAGATGAACACTGAAGCTTTCTTT. As protein: CASRPYKMNTEAFF.

This clonotype appeared many times. V gene TRBV29-1 combines with J gene TRBJ2-1; TRBD1 agrees at 9 bases. Looked up from germline, CDR1 is SQVTM and CDR2 is ANQGSEA. The CDR3 consists of 12 residues. The junction had 3 bases not matched to a gene; V was cut back by 8 bases and J by 4 bases. Here the CDR3 reads CSCGTGYNEQFF. CDR3 in DNA: TGCAGCTGCGGGACAGGGTACAATGAGCAGTTCTTC.

This clonotype came up many times. CDR3 residues: CASSPVGSGYEQYF. DNA for the CDR3: TGTGCCAGCTCACCGGTTGGCTCGGGTTACGAGCAGTACTTC. The chain carries TRBV18 and TRBJ2-7; no firm D call. V was cut by 3 bases and J by 4 bases, with 13 bases left in between. The length of the CDR3 is 14 residues. The V gene's germline CDR1 is KGHSH and CDR2 LQKENI.

This chain joins TRBV5-1 and TRBJ2-5; D gene uncertain. Per the germline V gene, CDR1 is SGHRS and CDR2 is YFSETQ. V was shortened by 0 bases and J by 1 base, with 10 bases between the two germline ends. The CDR3 spans 15 residues. In nucleotides, the CDR3 is TGCGCCAGCAGCTTGGCCGGTTGGACCCAAGAGACCCAGTACTTC. Protein product: CASSLAGWTQETQYF.